This passage covers 14 T cell receptor beta chains from one sample sequenced in a study of blood T cell repertoires in COVID-19. Clones were read by immunoSEQ multiplex PCR, and TCRdb kept only the in-frame ones, dropping some. Here the sample spans about 190,000 clones, nearly 90% being singletons. The sample comprised peripheral blood. All receptors come from a man in his sixties with active or convalescent COVID-19.

Here the CDR3 reads CASSPTETGGGPRKTQYF. The CDR3 DNA reads TGTGCCAGCAGCCCCACTGAGACCGGCGGGGGGCCTAGGAAGACCCAGTACTTC. The chain employs TRBV7-9 and TRBJ2-5; 8 bases match TRBD2. The germline V gene has CDR1 SEHNR and CDR2 FQNEAQ (reference sequence). V shed 5 bases and J 6 bases; nucleotides not matched to a gene: 20. CDR3 length equals 18 residues.

V gene TRBV7-9 combines with J gene TRBJ2-1, with 9 bases fitting TRBD1. V lost 5 bases and J lost 2; bases outside the gene matches: 4. The germline V gene encodes CDR1 SEHNR and CDR2 FQNEAQ (reference sequence). The CDR3 runs to 15 residues. Here the CDR3 reads CASSHRQGAYNEQFF. CDR3 nucleotides: TGTGCCAGCAGCCACCGACAGGGGGCCTACAATGAGCAGTTCTTC.

This clone was seen a single time. This sequence joins TRBV2 and TRBJ1-2; tentatively, D is TRBD1 (5 bases). The V gene's germline CDR1 is SNHLY and CDR2 FYNNEI. There are 14 residues in the CDR3. V shed 2 bases and J shed 6 bases, with 13 bases lying between them. CDR3 nucleotide sequence: TGTGCCAGCAGTGAAAGGGGCCGGGGGAATGGCTACACCTTC. It translates to CASSERGRGNGYTF.

V usage is TRBV27 and J usage is TRBJ1-1, with D possibly being TRBD1 (6 bases). CDR1 is MNHEY and CDR2 is SMNVEV in the germline V gene (reference sequence). Trimming removed 6 bases from V and 0 bases from J, with 14 bases in between. The CDR3 runs 15 residues. CDR3 protein: CASRPGTPLNTEAFF. CDR3 bases: TGTGCCAGCAGGCCCGGGACACCTTTGAACACTGAAGCTTTCTTT.

The chain combines TRBV5-1 with TRBJ2-5; D remains ambiguous. CDR3 size: 13 residues. Germline assignment: CDR1 SGHRS and CDR2 YFSETQ. The ends were cut back, 2 bases at V and 3 bases at J, with 8 bases in the middle. In DNA form, the CDR3 reads TGCGCCAGCAGCTTCGGCGGAAAAGAGACCCAGTACTTC. Its translation is CASSFGGKETQYF.

The V and J genes are TRBV6-5 and TRBJ1-1; D unclear. The length of the CDR3 is 15 residues. CDR1 MNHEY and CDR2 SVGAGI come from the germline V gene. V was clipped by 6 bases and J by 0 bases, with 14 bases between them. The CDR3 DNA follows: TGTGCCAGCAGCTCAACATGGAGTATGAACACTGAAGCTTTCTTT. This sequence encodes CASSSTWSMNTEAFF.

The rearrangement uses TRBV10-3 and TRBJ1-4, with D possibly matching TRBD1 (5 bases). Trimming pared 4 bases from V and 5 bases from J, leaving 11 bases between. Germline assignment: CDR1 ENHRY and CDR2 SYGVKD. The CDR3 consists of 14 residues. The CDR3 DNA follows: TGTGCCATCAGTGCCGGGACTGAGAATGAAAAACTGTTTTTT. Protein sequence: CAISAGTENEKLFF.

The rearrangement joins TRBV7-9 to TRBJ2-3, with D unresolved. In germline, CDR1 is SEHNR, CDR2 FQNEAQ (reference sequence). Trimming removed 3 bases at V and 5 bases at J, with 9 bases between. The CDR3 has 13 residues. The CDR3 DNA reads TGTGCCAGCAGCTTTTCCACGGGAGATACGCAGTATTTT. This translates into CASSFSTGDTQYF. Combining the CDR3 with reference TRBV7-9 and TRBJ2-3 gives the whole variable domain DTGVSQNPRHKITKRGQNVTFRCDPISEHNRLYWYRQTLGQGPEFLTYFQNEAQLEKSRLLSDRFSAERPKGSFSTLEIQRTEQGDSAMYLCASSFSTGDTQYFGPGTRLTVL.

This sequence joins TRBV7-9 and TRBJ1-2; the D gene is possibly TRBD1 (6 bases). CDR1 is SEHNR and CDR2 is FQNEAQ in the germline V gene (reference sequence). The CDR3 spans 15 residues. Trimming pared 2 bases from V and 8 bases from J, leaving 18 bases between. CDR3: CASSLYTGPLGGYTF. CDR3 nucleotides: TGTGCCAGCAGCTTATATACAGGGCCCCTGGGAGGCTACACCTTC. The variable domain in full, completed from reference TRBV7-9 and TRBJ1-2, reads DTGVSQNPRHKITKRGQNVTFRCDPISEHNRLYWYRQTLGQGPEFLTYFQNEAQLEKSRLLSDRFSAERPKGSFSTLEIQRTEQGDSAMYLCASSLYTGPLGGYTFGSGTRLTVV.

J is TRBJ1-4 and V is TRBV10-3; D is undetermined. This CDR3 has 13 amino acids. V was cut by 4 bases and J by 4 bases, with 7 bases left in between. Germline CDR1 reads ENHRY; CDR2 reads SYGVKD. For the CDR3, the DNA is TGTGCCATCAGTGGCGGAGTTAATGAAAAACTGTTTTTT. The encoded protein is CAISGGVNEKLFF.

The rearrangement uses TRBV19 and TRBJ2-7, with 8 bases fitting TRBD1. Unmatched junction bases numbered 8, after V lost 5 bases and J lost 2 bases. The CDR3 is made up of 15 amino acids. The germline gives CDR1 LNHDA, CDR2 SQIVND (reference sequence). CDR3 residues: CASSQTGGAPYEQYF. CDR3 DNA sequence: TGTGCCAGTAGTCAAACAGGGGGTGCCCCCTACGAGCAGTACTTC.

This chain connects TRBV4-2 to TRBJ2-1; 14 positions agree with TRBD2. V shed 1 base and J 2 bases; nucleotides not matched to a gene: 7. Germline V gives CDR1 LGHNA, CDR2 YNFKEQ. CDR3 length: 19 residues. The CDR3 here is CASSQAPTSGGGTYNEQFF. The CDR3 DNA reads TGTGCCAGCAGCCAAGCCCCGACTAGCGGGGGGGGAACCTACAATGAGCAGTTCTTC.

This clone was observed once. The chain employs TRBV5-6 and TRBJ1-5, with 10 bases lining up with TRBD1. Germline trimming cut 3 bases from V and 10 bases from J; bases unmatched to any gene: 10. The CDR3 is 15 residues long. Per the germline V gene, CDR1 is SGHDT and CDR2 is YYEEEE. The CDR3 sequence is CASSSHRTGGHPQHF. DNA of the CDR3: TGTGCCAGCAGCTCTCACAGGACAGGGGGTCATCCCCAGCATTTT.

The rearrangement uses TRBV5-1 and TRBJ2-7; TRBD1 agrees at 10 bases. In germline, CDR1 is SGHRS, CDR2 YFSETQ. With V trimmed by 0 bases and J by 6 bases, 6 bases remained unmatched. CDR3 length: 15 amino acids. The CDR3 region is CASSLGTGGAGEQYF. CDR3 sequence (DNA): TGCGCCAGCAGCTTGGGGACAGGGGGAGCAGGCGAGCAGTACTTC.